This section outlines one T cell receptor (beta chain) sequence together with its context. Antigen: not known. The data were taken from a study of CXCR3-negative and CXCR3-positive naive CD8 T cells. Libraries were UMI-labeled 5' RACE TRB cDNA. TCRdb reworked the 5' RACE reads into one entry per CDR3 protein, no DNA. The listing records over 100,000 distinct CDR3 sequences. Study-wide findings and caveats: Upon cryopreservation, CXCR3 expression partially decreased, and most assays used fresh PBMCs. Greater hydrophobicity was found in TRB CDR3s of CXCR3-positive naive cells than of CXCR3-negative naive cells. Naive subsets expressed similar surface CD5; TRB CDR3 features served to infer TCR strength. TRBV-TRBJ usage matched between naive CXCR3-negative and CXCR3-positive cells but not between memory cells.

Sequencing used naive CXCR3- CD8+ T cells from blood. Subset: CD45RO-CCR7+CD27+CD95- naive CD8+ T cells lacking CXCR3 (TNR3-). The receptor was derived from a human donor in good health. Some clones in this sample may be carry-over from other donors' samples.

The chain's CDR3 is CSGFEVGVQPQHF. The V call is TRBV20-1, the J call TRBJ1-5; TCRdb designates TRBD1, a call that cannot be tested without DNA. Germline V gene data show CDR1 as DFQATT and CDR2 as SNEGSKA (reference sequence). This CDR3 has 13 amino acids.